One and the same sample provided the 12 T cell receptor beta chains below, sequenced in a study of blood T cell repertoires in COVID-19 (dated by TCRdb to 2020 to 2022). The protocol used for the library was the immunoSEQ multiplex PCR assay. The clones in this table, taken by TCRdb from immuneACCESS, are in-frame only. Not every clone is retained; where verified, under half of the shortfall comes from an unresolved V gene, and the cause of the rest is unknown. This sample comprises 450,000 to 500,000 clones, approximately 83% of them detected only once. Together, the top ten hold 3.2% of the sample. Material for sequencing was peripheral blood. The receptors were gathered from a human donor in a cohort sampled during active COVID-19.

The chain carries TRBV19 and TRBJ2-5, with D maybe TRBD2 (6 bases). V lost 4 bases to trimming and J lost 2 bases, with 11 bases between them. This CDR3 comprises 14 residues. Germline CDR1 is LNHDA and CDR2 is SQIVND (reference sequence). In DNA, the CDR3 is TGTGCCAGTAGTAGCGGGATAGCTCAAGAGACCCAGTACTTC. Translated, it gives CASSSGIAQETQYF.

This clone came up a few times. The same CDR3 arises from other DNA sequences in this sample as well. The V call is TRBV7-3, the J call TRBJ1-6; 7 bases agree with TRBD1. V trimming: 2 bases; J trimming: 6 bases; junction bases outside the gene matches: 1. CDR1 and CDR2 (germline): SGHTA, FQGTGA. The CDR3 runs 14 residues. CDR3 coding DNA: TGTGCCAGCAGCTTACAGGGGGGTAATTCACCCCTCCACTTT. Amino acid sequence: CASSLQGGNSPLHF.

CDR3 nucleotides: TGTGCCATCAGTGAGTCCACAGGGACAAACACCGGGGAGCTGTTTTTT. It codes for CAISESTGTNTGELFF. The chain recombines TRBV10-3 with TRBJ2-2; tentative D call: TRBD1 (6 bases). Trimming stripped 0 bases from V and 2 bases from J, with 10 bases between. Germline lookup yields CDR1 ENHRY and CDR2 SYGVKD. The CDR3 runs 16 residues.

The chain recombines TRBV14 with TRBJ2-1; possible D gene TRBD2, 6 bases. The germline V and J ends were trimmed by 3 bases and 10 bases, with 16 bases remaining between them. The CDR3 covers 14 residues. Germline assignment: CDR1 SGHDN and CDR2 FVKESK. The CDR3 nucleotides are TGTGCCAGCAGCCATGAAATTACTAGCATAGAGCAGTTCTTC. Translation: CASSHEITSIEQFF.

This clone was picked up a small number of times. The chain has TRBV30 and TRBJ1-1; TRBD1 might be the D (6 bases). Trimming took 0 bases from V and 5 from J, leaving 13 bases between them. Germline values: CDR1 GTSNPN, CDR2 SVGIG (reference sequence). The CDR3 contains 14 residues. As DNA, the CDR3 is TGTGCCTGGAGTGTAGAAGGGGGATGGACTGAAGCTTTCTTT. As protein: CAWSVEGGWTEAFF.

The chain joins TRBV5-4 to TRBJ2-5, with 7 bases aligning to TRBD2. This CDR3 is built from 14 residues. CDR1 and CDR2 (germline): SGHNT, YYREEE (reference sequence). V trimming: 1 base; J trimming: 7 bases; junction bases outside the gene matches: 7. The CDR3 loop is CASSLPGTNPTQYF. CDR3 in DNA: TGTGCCAGCAGCTTGCCAGGGACTAATCCGACCCAGTACTTC.

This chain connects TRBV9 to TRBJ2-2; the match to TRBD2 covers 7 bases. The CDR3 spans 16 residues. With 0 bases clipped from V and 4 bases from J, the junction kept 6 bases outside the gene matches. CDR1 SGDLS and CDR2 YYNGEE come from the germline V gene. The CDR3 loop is CASSVVVGGATGELFF. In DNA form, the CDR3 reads TGTGCCAGCAGCGTAGTAGTGGGAGGGGCCACCGGGGAGCTGTTTTTT. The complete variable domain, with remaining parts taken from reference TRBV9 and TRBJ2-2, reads DSGVTQTPKHLITATGQRVTLRCSPRSGDLSVYWYQQSLDQGLQFLIQYYNGEERAKGNILERFSAQQFPDLHSELNLSSLELGDSALYFCASSVVVGGATGELFFGEGSRLTVL.

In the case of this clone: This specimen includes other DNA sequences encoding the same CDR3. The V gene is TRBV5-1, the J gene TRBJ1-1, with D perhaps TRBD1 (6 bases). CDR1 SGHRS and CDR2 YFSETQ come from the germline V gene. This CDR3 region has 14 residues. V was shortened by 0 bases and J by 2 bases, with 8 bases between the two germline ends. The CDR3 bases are TGCGCCAGCAGCTTGGAAGGGGGTAACACTGAAGCTTTCTTT. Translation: CASSLEGGNTEAFF.

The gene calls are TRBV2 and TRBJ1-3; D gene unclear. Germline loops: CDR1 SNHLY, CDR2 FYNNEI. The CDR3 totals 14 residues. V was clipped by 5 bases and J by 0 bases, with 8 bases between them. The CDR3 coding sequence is TGTGCCAGCAGTCCCCTAGGCTCTGGAAACACCATATATTTT. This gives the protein CASSPLGSGNTIYF.

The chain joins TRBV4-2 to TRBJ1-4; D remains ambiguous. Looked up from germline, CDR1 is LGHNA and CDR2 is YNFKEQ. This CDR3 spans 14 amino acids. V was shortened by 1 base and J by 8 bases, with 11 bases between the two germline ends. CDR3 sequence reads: CASSQGLGGEKLFF. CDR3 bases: TGTGCCAGCAGCCAAGGACTGGGAGGGGAAAAACTGTTTTTT.

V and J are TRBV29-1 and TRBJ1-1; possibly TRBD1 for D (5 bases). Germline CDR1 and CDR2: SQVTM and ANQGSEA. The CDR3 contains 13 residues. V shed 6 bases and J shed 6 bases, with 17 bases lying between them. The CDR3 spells CSVYTGRGSEAFF. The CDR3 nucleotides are TGCAGCGTCTACACGGGGAGGGGATCTGAAGCTTTCTTT.

The CDR3 DNA is TGTGCCAGTAGTATAGGGGCTAGCAACACAGATACGCAGTATTTT. Its protein is CASSIGASNTDTQYF. J is TRBJ2-3 and V is TRBV19; D possibly corresponds to TRBD2 (5 bases). This CDR3 is built from 15 residues. With 1 base removed from V and 2 bases from J, the gap between germline ends came to 10 bases. Germline lookup yields CDR1 LNHDA and CDR2 SQIVND (reference sequence).